This entry is about one T cell receptor (beta chain). This entry belongs to a study of CD8 T cells in Susac syndrome. The ends were cut back, 7 bases at V and 1 base at J, with 10 bases in the middle. The CDR3 sequence is 14 residues long. Germline assignment: CDR1 SNHLY and CDR2 FYNNEI. TCR beta sequences were obtained from blood CD8+ and CD4+ T cells. The controls, all healthy donors, were matched for age and sex. Reverse transcription of roughly 0.45 to 1 ug RNA was performed with random hexamers. An immunoSEQ multiplex PCR generated amplified TCR beta CDR3 products spanning 54 Vbeta and 13 Jbeta. TCRdb used MiXCR to reprocess the immunoSEQ multiplex PCR reads, holding one entry per CDR3 protein. Of about 190,000 distinct CDR3 sequences listed, around 93% were seen once; the top ten hold 0.1% to 0.12%.

J is TRBJ2-2 and V is TRBV2, with D perhaps TRBD2 (5 bases). The material sequenced was CD4+ T cells from PBMCs. The source of this sequence is a human donor in good health. CDR3 DNA: TGTGCCAGCATAGGACGGGAGAACACCGGGGAGCTGTTTTTT. Translating it yields CASIGRENTGELFF.